A selection of T cell receptor beta chains follows, all from one sample in a study of blood T cell repertoires in COVID-19. TCRdb keeps only in-frame clones here, not all; method: immunoSEQ multiplex PCR. The sample lists 150,000 to 200,000 clones; more than 80% were seen once. Sequencing was performed on peripheral blood. The source is a woman aged 80 or older with COVID-19, enrolled during active disease. Each CDR3 is given with its conserved first and last residue. Each record gives: CDR3 protein, CDR3 DNA, V gene, clone size, J gene, D gene. The D gene is left open where the match is weak. Clone size, where shown, is once, few, many, or a class for clones that have expanded.

CDR3aa: CASSMSLQGAGEKLFF
CDR3nt: TGTGCCAGTAGTATGTCCCTACAGGGGGCAGGAGAAAAACTGTTTTTT
v_gene: TRBV19
abundance: NA
j_gene: TRBJ1-4
d_gene: TRBD1

CDR3aa: CASSHTRDEQYF
CDR3nt: TGTGCCAGCAGCCATACTAGAGACGAGCAGTACTTC
v_gene: TRBV3-1/TRBV3-2
abundance: NA
j_gene: TRBJ2-7
d_gene: NA

CDR3aa: CSASGQPMNTEAFF
CDR3nt: TGCAGTGCTAGTGGACAGCCAATGAACACTGAAGCTTTCTTT
v_gene: TRBV20-1
abundance: NA
j_gene: TRBJ1-1
d_gene: NA

CDR3aa: CAISLDRGNQPQHF
CDR3nt: TGTGCCATCAGCTTGGACAGGGGCAATCAGCCCCAGCATTTT
v_gene: TRBV10-3
abundance: NA
j_gene: TRBJ1-5
d_gene: TRBD1

CDR3aa: CASSRDSQETQYF
CDR3nt: TGTGCCAGCAGCCGAGACAGCCAAGAGACCCAGTACTTC
v_gene: TRBV5-4
abundance: NA
j_gene: TRBJ2-5
d_gene: NA

CDR3aa: CASSQGPALTGDNQPQHF
CDR3nt: TGTGCCAGCAGCCAAGGGCCGGCCCTGACAGGGGACAATCAGCCCCAGCATTTT
v_gene: TRBV4-2
abundance: NA
j_gene: TRBJ1-5
d_gene: TRBD1

CDR3aa: CASSLGTGRTDTQYF
CDR3nt: TGTGCCAGCAGCTTAGGGACAGGGCGAACAGATACGCAGTATTTT
v_gene: TRBV5-6
abundance: NA
j_gene: TRBJ2-3
d_gene: TRBD1

CDR3aa: CASSSEGGAEAFF
CDR3nt: TGTGCCAGCAGCTCCGAGGGAGGGGCTGAAGCTTTCTTT
v_gene: TRBV7-9
abundance: NA
j_gene: TRBJ1-1
d_gene: NA

CDR3aa: CASSHRTSGHTGELFF
CDR3nt: TGCGCCAGCAGCCACCGGACTAGCGGGCACACCGGGGAGCTGTTTTTT
v_gene: TRBV5-1
abundance: NA
j_gene: TRBJ2-2
d_gene: TRBD2

CDR3aa: CASSQPGGDRGRRGSYNEQFF
CDR3nt: TGTGCCAGCTCACAGCCGGGGGGGGACAGGGGAAGAAGAGGCTCCTACAATGAGCAGTTCTTC
v_gene: TRBV18
abundance: once
j_gene: TRBJ2-1
d_gene: TRBD1

CDR3aa: CASSPSGTGWPYGYTF
CDR3nt: TGTGCCAGCAGTCCAAGCGGGACAGGGTGGCCCTATGGCTACACCTTC
v_gene: TRBV27
abundance: NA
j_gene: TRBJ1-2
d_gene: TRBD1

CDR3aa: CASSRTSGGTGELFF
CDR3nt: TGTGCCAGCAGCCGTACTAGCGGGGGGACCGGGGAGCTGTTTTTT
v_gene: TRBV5-4
abundance: NA
j_gene: TRBJ2-2
d_gene: TRBD2

CDR3aa: CASTPLGLIGTEAFF
CDR3nt: TGTGCCAGCACCCCCCTCGGACTGATAGGGACTGAAGCTTTCTTT
v_gene: TRBV7-6
abundance: once
j_gene: TRBJ1-1
d_gene: NA

CDR3aa: CASRRAGRGSDIQYF
CDR3nt: TGTGCCAGCAGACGTGCAGGGAGGGGGTCGGACATTCAGTACTTC
v_gene: TRBV5-6
abundance: NA
j_gene: TRBJ2-4
d_gene: NA

CDR3aa: CASSFGRGGNGYTF
CDR3nt: TGCGCCAGCAGCTTCGGCAGGGGAGGGAATGGCTACACCTTC
v_gene: TRBV5-1
abundance: NA
j_gene: TRBJ1-2
d_gene: NA

CDR3aa: CASSGRGTDTQYF
CDR3nt: TGTGCCAGCAGCGGGCGGGGGACAGATACGCAGTATTTT
v_gene: TRBV9
abundance: few
j_gene: TRBJ2-3
d_gene: TRBD2

CDR3aa: CASRPLTSGGAGGELFF
CDR3nt: TGCGCCAGCAGGCCCCTAACTAGCGGGGGGGCCGGCGGGGAGCTGTTTTTT
v_gene: TRBV5-1
abundance: NA
j_gene: TRBJ2-2
d_gene: TRBD2

CDR3aa: CASSSGYGYTF
CDR3nt: TGTGCCAGCAGTTCCGGTTATGGCTACACCTTC
v_gene: TRBV28
abundance: NA
j_gene: TRBJ1-2
d_gene: NA

CDR3aa: CASSEASYGYTF
CDR3nt: TGTGCCAGCAGTGAGGCTTCCTATGGCTACACCTTC
v_gene: TRBV5-4
abundance: NA
j_gene: TRBJ1-2
d_gene: NA

CDR3aa: CATRGQGANYGYTF
CDR3nt: TGTGCCACTAGAGGTCAGGGGGCTAACTATGGCTACACCTTC
v_gene: TRBV10-3
abundance: NA
j_gene: TRBJ1-2
d_gene: TRBD1

CDR3aa: CASSLGPGIEAFF
CDR3nt: TGTGCCAGCAGCCTAGGGCCCGGGATCGAAGCTTTCTTT
v_gene: TRBV7-9
abundance: NA
j_gene: TRBJ1-1
d_gene: NA

CDR3aa: CASSQDGGGINYGYTF
CDR3nt: TGCGCCAGCAGCCAAGACGGGGGAGGGATAAACTATGGCTACACCTTC
v_gene: TRBV4-3
abundance: few
j_gene: TRBJ1-2
d_gene: NA

CDR3aa: CASSLRQGTDYGYTF
CDR3nt: TGTGCCAGCAGCTTAAGGCAGGGTACCGACTATGGCTACACCTTC
v_gene: TRBV7-8
abundance: NA
j_gene: TRBJ1-2
d_gene: NA

CDR3aa: CASSFVQGEGEQFF
CDR3nt: TGTGCCAGCAGCTTTGTCCAGGGTGAAGGTGAGCAGTTCTTC
v_gene: TRBV7-2
abundance: NA
j_gene: TRBJ2-1
d_gene: NA

CDR3aa: CASSLGPERGYTF
CDR3nt: TGTGCCAGCAGCTTAGGTCCGGAGCGAGGCTACACCTTC
v_gene: TRBV7-2
abundance: NA
j_gene: TRBJ1-2
d_gene: NA

CDR3aa: CASSSQTGYTEAFF
CDR3nt: TGTGCCAGCAGCTCACAGACAGGTTACACTGAAGCTTTCTTT
v_gene: TRBV7-2
abundance: NA
j_gene: TRBJ1-1
d_gene: NA

CDR3aa: CATSDPVSGNTEAFF
CDR3nt: TGTGCCACCAGTGACCCGGTTTCTGGGAACACTGAAGCTTTCTTT
v_gene: TRBV24-1
abundance: NA
j_gene: TRBJ1-1
d_gene: NA

CDR3aa: CASSFSGTGDTQYF
CDR3nt: TGCGCCAGCAGCTTTAGCGGGACTGGAGATACGCAGTATTTT
v_gene: TRBV5-1
abundance: NA
j_gene: TRBJ2-3
d_gene: TRBD2

CDR3aa: CATSSFAGDEQYF
CDR3nt: TGTGCCACCAGCAGCTTCGCAGGCGACGAGCAGTACTTC
v_gene: TRBV15
abundance: once
j_gene: TRBJ2-7
d_gene: NA

CDR3aa: CASSLPRFPGTDYQAYEQYF
CDR3nt: TGTGCCAGCAGCTTGCCACGCTTCCCCGGGACAGACTACCAAGCCTACGAGCAGTACTTC
v_gene: TRBV5-8
abundance: NA
j_gene: TRBJ2-7
d_gene: TRBD1

CDR3aa: CASSLGGGTNLGQFF
CDR3nt: TGTGCCAGCAGTTTGGGGGGCGGAACTAATCTTGGGCAGTTCTTC
v_gene: TRBV5-4
abundance: NA
j_gene: TRBJ2-1
d_gene: NA

CDR3aa: CASSLDGAGGYYGYTF
CDR3nt: TGTGCCAGCAGCTTAGACGGCGCAGGGGGCTACTATGGCTACACCTTC
v_gene: TRBV7-6
abundance: NA
j_gene: TRBJ1-2
d_gene: TRBD1

CDR3aa: CASSWGLSDIQYF
CDR3nt: TGTGCCAGCAGCTGGGGACTATCAGACATTCAGTACTTC
v_gene: TRBV5-6
abundance: NA
j_gene: TRBJ2-4
d_gene: TRBD2

CDR3aa: CASSQEVGTASTDTQYF
CDR3nt: TGTGCCAGCAGCCAAGAAGTAGGGACAGCTTCCACAGATACGCAGTATTTT
v_gene: TRBV4-2
abundance: NA
j_gene: TRBJ2-3
d_gene: TRBD1

CDR3aa: CASSLLRGVAETQYF
CDR3nt: TGTGCCAGCAGTTTATTGCGGGGGGTCGCGGAGACCCAGTACTTC
v_gene: TRBV27
abundance: NA
j_gene: TRBJ2-5
d_gene: TRBD2

CDR3aa: CASSVGGLAGVNEQFF
CDR3nt: TGTGCCAGCAGCGTAGGGGGACTAGCGGGAGTCAATGAGCAGTTCTTC
v_gene: TRBV9
abundance: once
j_gene: TRBJ2-1
d_gene: TRBD2

CDR3aa: CASSYVGQGIGEQYF
CDR3nt: TGTGCCAGCAGTTACGTGGGACAGGGGATAGGCGAGCAGTACTTC
v_gene: TRBV6-5
abundance: NA
j_gene: TRBJ2-7
d_gene: TRBD1

CDR3aa: CASSIRGPYEQYF
CDR3nt: TGTGCCAGTAGTATTAGGGGGCCCTACGAGCAGTACTTC
v_gene: TRBV19
abundance: NA
j_gene: TRBJ2-7
d_gene: TRBD1

CDR3aa: CASSLSASSNTGELFF
CDR3nt: TGCGCCAGCAGCTTGTCTGCTAGTTCGAACACCGGGGAGCTGTTTTTT
v_gene: TRBV5-1
abundance: NA
j_gene: TRBJ2-2
d_gene: NA

CDR3aa: CASSLRTENTEAFF
CDR3nt: TGCGCCAGCAGCTTAAGGACAGAGAACACTGAAGCTTTCTTT
v_gene: TRBV5-1
abundance: NA
j_gene: TRBJ1-1
d_gene: NA

CDR3aa: CASSFNGHYGYTF
CDR3nt: TGTGCCAGCAGCTTTAATGGCCATTATGGCTACACCTTC
v_gene: TRBV13
abundance: once
j_gene: TRBJ1-2
d_gene: NA

CDR3aa: CASSLDTFTRGNTIYF
CDR3nt: TGCGCCAGCAGCTTGGACACCTTTACACGAGGAAACACCATATATTTT
v_gene: TRBV5-1
abundance: NA
j_gene: TRBJ1-3
d_gene: NA

CDR3aa: CASSQDPPGQGVNEQFF
CDR3nt: TGCGCCAGCAGCCAAGATCCCCCGGGACAGGGGGTAAATGAGCAGTTCTTC
v_gene: TRBV4-3
abundance: NA
j_gene: TRBJ2-1
d_gene: TRBD1

CDR3aa: CASSPPLADRGFAYEQYF
CDR3nt: TGTGCCAGCTCACCACCCCTTGCCGACAGGGGTTTTGCCTACGAGCAGTACTTC
v_gene: TRBV18
abundance: NA
j_gene: TRBJ2-7
d_gene: TRBD1

CDR3aa: CASSAVAGAYEQYF
CDR3nt: TGCGCCAGCAGCGCGGTAGCGGGGGCGTACGAGCAGTACTTC
v_gene: TRBV5-1
abundance: NA
j_gene: TRBJ2-7
d_gene: TRBD2

CDR3aa: CASSLEVAGVLYNEQFF
CDR3nt: TGCGCCAGCAGCTTGGAGGTAGCGGGAGTGTTATACAATGAGCAGTTCTTC
v_gene: TRBV5-1
abundance: once
j_gene: TRBJ2-1
d_gene: TRBD2

CDR3aa: CASSLGGSGLYNEQFF
CDR3nt: TGTGCCAGCAGCTTAGGTGGTAGCGGTCTCTACAATGAGCAGTTCTTC
v_gene: TRBV11-2
abundance: NA
j_gene: TRBJ2-1
d_gene: NA

CDR3aa: CASSSQGAGMNTEAFF
CDR3nt: TGTGCCAGCAGCTCGCAGGGGGCGGGCATGAACACTGAAGCTTTCTTT
v_gene: TRBV5-5
abundance: NA
j_gene: TRBJ1-1
d_gene: TRBD1

CDR3aa: CASSPRVSSLPSEQYF
CDR3nt: TGTGCCAGCAGCCCCAGGGTCAGTTCCCTCCCCTCCGAGCAGTACTTC
v_gene: TRBV7-8
abundance: NA
j_gene: TRBJ2-7
d_gene: NA

CDR3aa: CASSIGAWDEKLFF
CDR3nt: TGTGCCAGCAGCATAGGGGCATGGGATGAAAAACTGTTTTTT
v_gene: TRBV9
abundance: NA
j_gene: TRBJ1-4
d_gene: NA

CDR3aa: CASSQNYEQYF
CDR3nt: TGTGCCAGCAGCCAAAACTACGAGCAGTACTTC
v_gene: TRBV12-3/TRBV12-4
abundance: NA
j_gene: TRBJ2-7
d_gene: NA

CDR3aa: CASSLFRYGYTF
CDR3nt: TGTGCCAGCAGCTTATTCAGATATGGCTACACCTTC
v_gene: TRBV5-4
abundance: few
j_gene: TRBJ1-2
d_gene: NA

CDR3aa: CASSPGVAGELFF
CDR3nt: TGCGCCAGCAGCCCGGGGGTCGCCGGGGAGCTGTTTTTT
v_gene: TRBV5-1
abundance: NA
j_gene: TRBJ2-2
d_gene: NA